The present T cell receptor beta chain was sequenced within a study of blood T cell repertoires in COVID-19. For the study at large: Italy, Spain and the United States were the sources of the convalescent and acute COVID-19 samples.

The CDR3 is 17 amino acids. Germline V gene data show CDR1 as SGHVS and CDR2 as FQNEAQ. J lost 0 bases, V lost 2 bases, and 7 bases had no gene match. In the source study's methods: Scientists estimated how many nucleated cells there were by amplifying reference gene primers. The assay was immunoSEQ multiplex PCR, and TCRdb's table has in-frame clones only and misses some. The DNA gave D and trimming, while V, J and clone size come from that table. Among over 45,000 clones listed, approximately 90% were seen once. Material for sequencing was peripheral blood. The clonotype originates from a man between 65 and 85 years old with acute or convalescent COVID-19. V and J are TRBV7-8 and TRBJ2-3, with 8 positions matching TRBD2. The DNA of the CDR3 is TGTGCCAGCAGCTTAAAATACCAGCGGGGGAGCACAGATACGCAGTATTTT. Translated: CASSLKYQRGSTDTQYF.